This TCR beta chain appears in the sequencing data of a study of patients and donors after allogeneic stem cell transplantation. The CDR3 spans 12 residues. Germline V gives CDR1 DFQATT, CDR2 SNEGSKA (reference sequence). V lost 5 bases and J 3 bases, leaving 10 bases between the germline ends. MiXCR, run by TCRdb on the RT-PCR reads, gives a single entry per CDR3 protein. The table has about 960,000 distinct CDR3 sequences, around 17% seen once. Sequenced material: blood, either unsorted or a sorted T cell fraction (not recorded which). The chain combines TRBV20-1 with TRBJ1-1; a weak D match, TRBD1 (6 bases). The sequence derives from a human donor who was either an allogeneic HSCT recipient or a stem cell or donor lymphocyte infusion donor (not recorded which). It is not recorded whose cells these are; they may come from a transplant donor. The CDR3 DNA reads TGCAGTGCTTCAGGGGAAGACACTGAAGCTTTCTTT. It encodes CSASGEDTEAFF.